The present T cell receptor beta chain was sequenced within a study of blood T cells in healthy people across ages. Broader study findings: Diversity was higher, and naive CD4+ cells more numerous, in long-lived donors than in aged donors. Conclusively comparing naive with antigen-experienced cells was impossible with unsorted PBMCs.

This clonotype was picked up a small number of times. What it binds is not known. The authors ran a second PCR of about 6 to 12 cycles using a sample-barcoded 5' primer and a J-beta primer mix. One entry per CDR3 protein, called by TCRdb with MiXCR from the 5' RACE reads. The sample holds about 500,000 distinct CDR3 sequences, under 30% seen once. This sample also belongs to another study, concerning T cells of mothers and their children.

This receptor was taken from a boy aged 10-17 years in good health. Sequenced input: blood.

This CDR3 is CASSHPGETQYF. CDR3 in DNA: TGTGCCAGCAGTCACCCTGGCGAGACCCAGTACTTC. The V gene is TRBV2, the J gene TRBJ2-5; D not resolved. CDR3 length equals 12 residues. CDR1 is SNHLY and CDR2 is FYNNEI in the germline V gene. V lost 5 bases to trimming and J lost 5 bases, with 9 bases between them.